The entry below gives a single T cell receptor beta chain sequence along with its context. The time point is: blood 2 weeks post-SBRT. As to treatment: 15 Gy SBRT to primary tumor, nephrectomy 4 weeks later. V was cut by 6 bases and J by 0 bases, with 24 bases left in between. The germline gives CDR1 SNHLY, CDR2 FYNNEI. This CDR3 is 19 amino acids long. The record originates from a study of radiation and T cells in renal cell carcinoma. This table comes from immunoSEQ multiplex PCR, and its TCRdb copy is limited to in-frame clones, with some not included. The sample records roughly 49,000 clones, 75% to 85% being singletons.

The sequence was obtained from a woman between 65 and 79 years old with renal cell carcinoma. The genes are TRBV2 and TRBJ1-3; the D is unclear. This specimen was blood, taken from a patient whose treatment included radiotherapy and nephrectomy. CDR3 sequence: CASRASGFLYEGSGNTIYF. The DNA of the CDR3 is TGTGCCAGCAGGGCTTCCGGCTTCCTATACGAAGGCTCTGGAAACACCATATATTTT.